The 13 T cell receptor beta chains below come from one sample, sequenced in a study of T cell repertoires in cytomegalovirus infection. TCRdb recomputed calls from the reads with MiXCR, one row per CDR3 protein. The sample lists around 530,000 distinct CDR3 sequences, 15% to 20% seen once, with around 25% in the top ten. Material: CD8+ T cells from PBMCs. The receptors derive from a human donor in good health (CMV status not recorded). Some clones in this sample may be carry-over from other donors' samples.

This clonotype was counted only a few times. The chain carries TRBV28 and TRBJ1-3; D is unresolved. CDR1 is MDHEN and CDR2 is SYDVKM in the germline V gene. Trimming took off 1 base at V and 2 bases at J, with 15 bases between the two ends. There are 17 residues in the CDR3. CDR3 region: CASSLYDGPTTGNTIYF. The CDR3 DNA sequence: TGTGCCAGCAGTTTATACGATGGACCTACAACTGGAAACACCATATATTTT.

The chain combines TRBV30 with TRBJ2-2; D ambiguous. CDR3 length equals 10 residues. Germline CDR1 reads GTSNPN; CDR2 reads SVGIG (reference sequence). The DNA of the CDR3 is TGTGCGCTACTTGCCGGGGAGCTGTTTTTT. Translating it yields CALLAGELFF.

This clonotype was found many times. This chain joins TRBV7-9 and TRBJ2-1; 12 positions agree with TRBD2. The CDR3 has 17 residues. The V and J ends lost 0 bases and 9 bases, in that order; junction bases with no gene match: 9. Germline CDR1 SEHNR, CDR2 FQNEAQ (reference sequence). The CDR3 region is CASSLAWLAGGPVEQFF. CDR3 sequence (DNA): TGTGCCAGCAGCTTAGCATGGCTAGCGGGAGGGCCTGTTGAGCAGTTCTTC.

This clonotype has ten or more counts. The CDR3 is CATSTRRGRQETQYF. For the CDR3, the DNA is TGTGCCACCAGCACTCGCAGGGGGCGTCAAGAGACCCAGTACTTC. This chain links TRBV15 with TRBJ2-5, with 8 nucleotides matching TRBD1. V was clipped by 4 bases and J by 2 bases; unmatched bases: 6. Germline V lookup: CDR1 LNHNV, CDR2 YYDKDF (reference sequence). There are 15 residues in the CDR3.

The sample holds a few counts of this clonotype. V usage is TRBV3-1 and J usage is TRBJ1-4; a possible D gene is TRBD1 (5 bases). The germline V gene has CDR1 LGHDT and CDR2 YNNKEL (reference sequence). Deletions cut 4 bases from V and 4 bases from J, with 13 bases between. This CDR3 is built from 15 residues. Written as DNA, the CDR3 is TGTGCCAGCAGCCCCGGGACGGCCTTTAATGAAAAACTGTTTTTT. Residues: CASSPGTAFNEKLFF.

This clonotype was recorded many times. The rearrangement uses TRBV6-5 and TRBJ2-6; tentative D call: TRBD1 (6 bases). V lost 5 bases and J 0 bases, leaving 17 bases between the germline ends. The germline V gene has CDR1 MNHEY and CDR2 SVGAGI. The CDR3 spans 18 residues. CDR3: CASSTTGSRGSGANVLTF. In nucleotides, the CDR3 is TGTGCCAGCAGTACAACAGGGTCGAGAGGCTCTGGGGCCAACGTCCTGACTTTC.

This clonotype was counted at least ten times. V and J are TRBV10-2 and TRBJ2-1; 12 positions match TRBD2. Germline V gene lookup returns CDR1 WSHSY and CDR2 SAAADI. Trimming took 7 bases from V and 7 from J; bases not matched to a gene: 2. This CDR3 has 13 amino acids. CDR3 in DNA: TGCGCCAGCACCACTAGCGGGAGGAATGAGCAGTTCTTC. Translating gives CASTTSGRNEQFF.

This clonotype was recorded at least ten times. The V and J genes are TRBV7-9 and TRBJ2-1, with 15 bases matching TRBD2. CDR1 SEHNR and CDR2 FQNEAQ come from the germline V gene (reference sequence). V shed 5 bases and J 6 bases; nucleotides not matched to a gene: 11. This CDR3 spans 18 amino acids. In nucleotides, the CDR3 is TGTGCCAGCAGCCCTGGACTAGCGGGAGGGCCAACGGGCAATGAGCAGTTCTTC. As protein: CASSPGLAGGPTGNEQFF.

The chain joins TRBV27 to TRBJ2-7; 10 bases match TRBD2. The germline V gene has CDR1 MNHEY and CDR2 SMNVEV (reference sequence). The CDR3 totals 14 residues. The V and J ends lost 3 bases and 4 bases, in that order; junction bases with no gene match: 3. In DNA, the CDR3 is TGTGCCAGCAGTTTCGCACTAGCGGGATACGAGCAGTACTTC. Its protein product is CASSFALAGYEQYF.

About this clonotype: Just one base apart from a much larger clone, this may be a read error. The chain couples TRBV4-1 to TRBJ2-4; TRBD2 is a possible D gene (7 bases). The CDR3 is 18 residues long. Germline CDR1 is MGHRA and CDR2 is YSYEKL. V was pared by 0 bases and J by 0 bases, with 15 bases between. The DNA of the CDR3 is TGCGCCAGCAGCCAAGAGCCTCGAGGGGGGGAAGCCAAAAACATTCAGTACTTC. Translated, it gives CASSQEPRGGEAKNIQYF.

The chain couples TRBV6-5 to TRBJ2-1; TRBD2 aligns across 11 bases. Germline V gene lookup returns CDR1 MNHEY and CDR2 SVGAGI. The CDR3 is 16 amino acids. J gave up 8 bases and V 0 bases, and 6 bases lay outside the gene matches. The CDR3 nucleotides read TGTGCCAGCAGTTACTCCTCGGCTAGCGGGGGGTATGAGCAGTTCTTC. It encodes CASSYSSASGGYEQFF.

Turning to this clonotype: With a much larger clone just one base away, this may be a read error. The chain recombines TRBV27 with TRBJ1-5; TRBD1 aligns across 9 bases. The CDR3 totals 15 residues. Germline V gene lookup returns CDR1 MNHEY and CDR2 SMNVEV (reference sequence). V gave up 3 bases and J gave up 6 bases; unmatched junction bases: 6. The chain's CDR3 is CASSFTGGQIQPQHF. As DNA, the CDR3 is TGTGCCAGCAGTTTTACAGGGGGCCAAATTCAGCCCCAGCATTTT.

The sample holds a few counts of this clonotype. The chain combines TRBV7-9 with TRBJ2-7; 8 nucleotides line up with TRBD2. This CDR3 has 19 amino acids. CDR1 is SEHNR, CDR2 FQNEAQ, per germline (reference sequence). Trimming at V came to 0 bases and at J to 6 bases, leaving 19 bases not matched to a gene. The CDR3, as DNA: TGTGCCAGCAGCTTAGCGATGGGTGGACTAGCCTCAGACGGGGGCGAGCAGTACTTC. Translation: CASSLAMGGLASDGGEQYF. Full variable domain (rest looked up from reference TRBV7-9 and TRBJ2-7): DTGVSQNPRHKITKRGQNVTFRCDPISEHNRLYWYRQTLGQGPEFLTYFQNEAQLEKSRLLSDRFSAERPKGSFSTLEIQRTEQGDSAMYLCASSLAMGGLASDGGEQYFGPGTRLTVT.